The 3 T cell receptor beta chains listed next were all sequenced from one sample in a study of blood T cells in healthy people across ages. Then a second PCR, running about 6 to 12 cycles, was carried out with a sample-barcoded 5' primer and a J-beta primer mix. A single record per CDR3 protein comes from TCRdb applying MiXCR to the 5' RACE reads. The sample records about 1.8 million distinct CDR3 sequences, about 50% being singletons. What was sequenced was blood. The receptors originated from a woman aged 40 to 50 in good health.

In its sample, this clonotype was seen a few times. In DNA, the CDR3 is TGTGCCAGCAGTTTACTTGGCAGGGGTGACGAGACCCAGTACTTC. Its protein product is CASSLLGRGDETQYF. This chain uses TRBV27 with TRBJ2-5; D possibly corresponds to TRBD1 (6 bases). The CDR3 runs 15 residues. Germline loops: CDR1 MNHEY, CDR2 SMNVEV (reference sequence). Trimming took 2 bases from V and 5 from J, leaving 15 bases between them.

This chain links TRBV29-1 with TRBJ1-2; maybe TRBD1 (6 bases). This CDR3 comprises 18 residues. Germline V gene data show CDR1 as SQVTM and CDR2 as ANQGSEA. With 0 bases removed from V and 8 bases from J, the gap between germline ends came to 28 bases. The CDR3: CSVEDLLALPAIQGGYTF. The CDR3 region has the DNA TGCAGCGTTGAAGATCTTCTGGCGCTCCCGGCGATCCAGGGGGGCTACACCTTC.

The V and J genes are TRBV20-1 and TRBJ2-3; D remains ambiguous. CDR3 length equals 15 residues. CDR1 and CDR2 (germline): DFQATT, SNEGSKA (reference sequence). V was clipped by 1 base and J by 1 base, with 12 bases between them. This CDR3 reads CSARAPGFRTDTQYF. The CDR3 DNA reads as TGCAGTGCTAGAGCGCCCGGGTTCCGCACAGATACGCAGTATTTT.